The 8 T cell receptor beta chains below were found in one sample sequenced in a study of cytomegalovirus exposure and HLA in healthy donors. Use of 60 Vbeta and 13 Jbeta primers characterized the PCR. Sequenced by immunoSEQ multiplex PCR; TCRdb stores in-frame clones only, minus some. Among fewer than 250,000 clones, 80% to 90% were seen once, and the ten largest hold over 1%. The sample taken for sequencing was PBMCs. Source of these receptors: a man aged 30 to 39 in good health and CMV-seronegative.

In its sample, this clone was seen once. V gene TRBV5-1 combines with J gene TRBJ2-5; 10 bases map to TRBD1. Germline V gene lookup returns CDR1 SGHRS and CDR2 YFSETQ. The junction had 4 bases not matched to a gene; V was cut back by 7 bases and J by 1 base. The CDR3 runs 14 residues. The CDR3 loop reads CASFRDRGQETQYF. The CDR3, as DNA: TGCGCCAGCTTCCGGGACAGGGGCCAAGAGACCCAGTACTTC.

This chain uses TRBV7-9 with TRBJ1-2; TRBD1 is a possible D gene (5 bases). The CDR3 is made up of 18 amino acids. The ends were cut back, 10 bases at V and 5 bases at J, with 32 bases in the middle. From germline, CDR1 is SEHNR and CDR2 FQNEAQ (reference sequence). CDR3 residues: CAIGSRGARSSISYGYTF. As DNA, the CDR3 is TGTGCCATCGGCTCGCGTGGGGCCAGATCCTCGATATCTTATGGCTACACCTTC.

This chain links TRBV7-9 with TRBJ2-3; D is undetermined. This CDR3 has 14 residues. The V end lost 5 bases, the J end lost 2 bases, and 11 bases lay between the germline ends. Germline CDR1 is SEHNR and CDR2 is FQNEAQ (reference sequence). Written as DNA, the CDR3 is TGTGCCAGCAGCCCTGACTGGAACACAGATACGCAGTATTTT. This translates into CASSPDWNTDTQYF.

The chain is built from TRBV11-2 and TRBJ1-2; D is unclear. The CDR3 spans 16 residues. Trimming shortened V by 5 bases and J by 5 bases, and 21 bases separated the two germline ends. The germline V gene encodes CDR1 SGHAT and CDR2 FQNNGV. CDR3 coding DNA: TGTGCCAGCAGCGGACTACGAAGGGAATTAGGGTATGGCTACACCTTC. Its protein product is CASSGLRRELGYGYTF.

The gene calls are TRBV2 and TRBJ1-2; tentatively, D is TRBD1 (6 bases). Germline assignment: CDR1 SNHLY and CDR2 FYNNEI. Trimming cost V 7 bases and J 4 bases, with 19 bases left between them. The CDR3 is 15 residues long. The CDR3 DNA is TGTGCCAGCAAGGGGAGGGACAACCTTCCCTATGGCTACACCTTC. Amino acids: CASKGRDNLPYGYTF.

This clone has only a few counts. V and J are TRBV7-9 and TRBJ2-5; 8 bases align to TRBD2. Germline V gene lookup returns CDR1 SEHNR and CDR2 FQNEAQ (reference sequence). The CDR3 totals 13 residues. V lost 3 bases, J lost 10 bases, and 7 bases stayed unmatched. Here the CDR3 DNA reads TGTGCCAGCAGCTTTGGGTTGCGGGAGGACCAGTACTTC. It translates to CASSFGLREDQYF.

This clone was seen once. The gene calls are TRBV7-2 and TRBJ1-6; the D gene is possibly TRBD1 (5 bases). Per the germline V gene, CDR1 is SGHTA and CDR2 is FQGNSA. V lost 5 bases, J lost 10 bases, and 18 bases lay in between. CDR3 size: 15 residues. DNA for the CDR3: TGTGCCAGCAGCCCGCCAGGGAGGGTAGGATCACCCCTCCACTTT. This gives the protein CASSPPGRVGSPLHF.

In DNA, the CDR3 is TGTGCCAGCAGTGATGGACAGGTTTTTTACGAGCAGTACTTC. This gives the protein CASSDGQVFYEQYF. The chain combines TRBV2 with TRBJ2-7, with 7 nucleotides matching TRBD1. Germline loops: CDR1 SNHLY, CDR2 FYNNEI. V dropped 3 bases and J dropped 4; count of bases not matched to a gene: 6. CDR3 size: 14 residues. Filled out from reference TRBV2 and TRBJ2-7, the complete variable domain reads EPEVTQTPSHQVTQMGQEVILRCVPISNHLYFYWYRQILGQKVEFLVSFYNNEISEKSEIFDDQFSVERPDGSNFTLKIRSTKLEDSAMYFCASSDGQVFYEQYFGPGTRLTVT.